This TCR beta chain was identified during a study of identical twins. To note about this clonotype: The antigen is undetermined.

TCRdb processed the 5' RACE reads anew with MiXCR; each CDR3 protein has one entry. The sample carries hundreds of thousands of distinct CDR3 sequences, roughly 12% recorded once. The CDR3 is made up of 13 amino acids. CDR1 is SQVTM, CDR2 ANQGSEA, per germline. V lost 3 bases and J lost 8; bases outside the gene matches: 4. Broader study findings: Low generation probability was overrepresented in out-of-frame alpha sequences shared by twins.

Another study also made use of these data, one on yellow fever vaccine responses in identical twins. That paper adds: Vaccine T cell responses of twins reportedly seemed partly convergent and partly personalized.

The TCR was taken from a woman aged 18-35 years in good health. The sample consisted of CD8+ T cells sorted from blood. The chain combines TRBV29-1 with TRBJ2-1, with 10 bases fitting TRBD2. Here the CDR3 reads CSVDPAGGDEQFF. CDR3 DNA: TGCAGCGTTGATCCAGCGGGAGGGGATGAGCAGTTCTTC.